The clone carrying this TCR beta chain was counted a single time. These data are taken from a study of blood T cell repertoires in COVID-19. This CDR3 is 14 amino acids long. Germline CDR1 SNHLY, CDR2 FYNNEI. J gave up 1 base and V 9 bases, and 8 bases lay outside the gene matches. Authors' data handling: Reference gene primer amplification yielded estimated nucleated cell counts. Here immunoSEQ multiplex PCR was the method, and the copy in TCRdb shows in-frame clones only, minus some. V and J calls and clone size come straight from that table; D and trimming were deduced from the DNA. This table holds about 28,000 clones, 87% found once.

The chain recombines TRBV2 with TRBJ1-2; 7 bases map to TRBD1. This clonotype was obtained from a human donor in a cohort sampled during active COVID-19. The material sequenced was peripheral blood. CDR3 loop: CASVRGQNNYGYTF. DNA for the CDR3: TGTGCCAGTGTGAGGGGACAGAATAACTATGGCTACACCTTC.